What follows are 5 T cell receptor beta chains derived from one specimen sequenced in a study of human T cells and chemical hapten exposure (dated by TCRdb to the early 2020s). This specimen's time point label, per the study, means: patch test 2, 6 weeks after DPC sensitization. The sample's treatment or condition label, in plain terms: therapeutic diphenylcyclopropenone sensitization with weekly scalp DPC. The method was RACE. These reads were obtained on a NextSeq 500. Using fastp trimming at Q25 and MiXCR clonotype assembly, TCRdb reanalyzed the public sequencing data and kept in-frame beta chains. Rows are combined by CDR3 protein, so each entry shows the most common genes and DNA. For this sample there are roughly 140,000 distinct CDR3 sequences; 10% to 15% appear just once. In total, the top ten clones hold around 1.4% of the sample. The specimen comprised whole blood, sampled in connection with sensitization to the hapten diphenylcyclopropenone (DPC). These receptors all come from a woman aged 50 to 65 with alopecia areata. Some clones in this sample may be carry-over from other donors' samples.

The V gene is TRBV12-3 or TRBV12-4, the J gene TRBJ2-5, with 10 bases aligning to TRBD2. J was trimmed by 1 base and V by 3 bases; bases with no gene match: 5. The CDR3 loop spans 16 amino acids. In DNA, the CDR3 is TGTGCCAGCAGTTTCACCGGGACTAGCGTCCAAGAGACCCAGTACTTC. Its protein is CASSFTGTSVQETQYF.

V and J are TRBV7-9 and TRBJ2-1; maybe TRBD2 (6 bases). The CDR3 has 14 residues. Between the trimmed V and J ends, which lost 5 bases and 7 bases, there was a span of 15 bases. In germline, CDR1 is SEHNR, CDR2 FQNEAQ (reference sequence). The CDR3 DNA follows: TGTGCCAGCAGCCGGGACTTAACGTGGAATGAGCAGTTCTTC. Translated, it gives CASSRDLTWNEQFF.

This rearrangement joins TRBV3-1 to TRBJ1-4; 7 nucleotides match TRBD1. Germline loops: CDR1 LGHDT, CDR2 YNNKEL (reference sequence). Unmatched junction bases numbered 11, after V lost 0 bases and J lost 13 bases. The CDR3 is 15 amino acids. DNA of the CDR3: TGTGCCAGCAGCCAAGACGGGGGACAGCCAGGGGCACTGTTTTTT. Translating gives CASSQDGGQPGALFF.

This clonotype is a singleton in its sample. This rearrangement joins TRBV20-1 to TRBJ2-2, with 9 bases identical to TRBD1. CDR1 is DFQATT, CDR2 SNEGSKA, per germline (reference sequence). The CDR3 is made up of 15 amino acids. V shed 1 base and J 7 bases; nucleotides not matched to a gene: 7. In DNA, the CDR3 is TGCAGTGCTAGAGTTCCGGGACAGGGCGGCGGGGAGCTGTTTTTT. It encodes CSARVPGQGGGELFF.

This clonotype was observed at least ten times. CDR3 in DNA: TGTGCCAGCAGCGGTGCGGGAGGCTCTGGGAATGAGCAGTTCTTC. Residues: CASSGAGGSGNEQFF. The genes are TRBV12-3 or TRBV12-4 and TRBJ2-1, with 8 bases matching TRBD2. The J segment lost 7 bases and the V segment lost 6 bases, leaving 11 bases of the junction unmatched. The CDR3 runs to 15 residues.